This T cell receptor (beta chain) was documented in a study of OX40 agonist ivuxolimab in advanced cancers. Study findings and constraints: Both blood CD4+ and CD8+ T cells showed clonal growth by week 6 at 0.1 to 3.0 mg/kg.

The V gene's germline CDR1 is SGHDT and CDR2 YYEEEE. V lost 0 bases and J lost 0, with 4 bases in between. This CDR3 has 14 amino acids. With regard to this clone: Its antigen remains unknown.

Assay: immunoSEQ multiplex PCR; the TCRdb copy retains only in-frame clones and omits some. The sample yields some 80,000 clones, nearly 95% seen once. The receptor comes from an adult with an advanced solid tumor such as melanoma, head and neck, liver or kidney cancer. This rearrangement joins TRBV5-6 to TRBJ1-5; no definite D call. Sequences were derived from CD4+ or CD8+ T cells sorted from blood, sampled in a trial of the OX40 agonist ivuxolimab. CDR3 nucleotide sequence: TGTGCCAGCAGCTTGGTGAATAGCAATCAGCCCCAGCATTTT. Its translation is CASSLVNSNQPQHF. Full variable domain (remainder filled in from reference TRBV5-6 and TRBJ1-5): DAGVTQSPTHLIKTRGQQVTLRCSPKSGHDTVSWYQQALGQGPQFIFQYYEEEERQRGNFPDRFSGHQFPNYSSELNVNALLLGDSALYLCASSLVNSNQPQHFGDGTRLSIL.